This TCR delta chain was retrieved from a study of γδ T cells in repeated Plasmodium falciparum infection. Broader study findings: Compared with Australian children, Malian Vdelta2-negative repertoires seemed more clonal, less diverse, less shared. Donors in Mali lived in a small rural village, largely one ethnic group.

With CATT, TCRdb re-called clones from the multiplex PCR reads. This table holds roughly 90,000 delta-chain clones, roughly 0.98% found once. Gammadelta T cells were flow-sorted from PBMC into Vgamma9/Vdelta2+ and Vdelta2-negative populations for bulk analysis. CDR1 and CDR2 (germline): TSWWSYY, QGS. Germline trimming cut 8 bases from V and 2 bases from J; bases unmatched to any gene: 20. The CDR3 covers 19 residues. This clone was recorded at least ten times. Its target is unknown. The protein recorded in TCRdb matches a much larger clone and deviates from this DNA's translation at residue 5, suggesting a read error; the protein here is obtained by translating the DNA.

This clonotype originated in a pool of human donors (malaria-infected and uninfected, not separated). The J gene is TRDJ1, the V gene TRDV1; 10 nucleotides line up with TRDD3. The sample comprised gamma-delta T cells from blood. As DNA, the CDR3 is TGTGCTCTTACCGTTACCCATGGTTATTTACTGGGGGATACCGATAAACTCATCTTT. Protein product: CALTVTHGYLLGDTDKLIF.